The source of this T cell receptor beta chain is a study of cytomegalovirus exposure and HLA in healthy donors. Study-wide results and limits: Despite most TCR sequences being rare, some public TCRs occurred in many donors.

Details on this clone: Its cognate antigen is unknown.

The CDR3 runs 13 residues. V dropped 2 bases and J dropped 3 bases, with 8 bases sitting between them. The V gene's germline CDR1 is SGDLS and CDR2 YYNGEE. Using immunoSEQ multiplex PCR, the repertoire was profiled, and TCRdb retains in-frame clones only, with some absent. The table shows 300,000 to 450,000 clones, with 75% to 90% occurring only once. The chain joins TRBV9 to TRBJ2-5, with D tentatively TRBD2 (5 bases). The receptor's source is a woman between 18 and 29 years old in good health and CMV-seronegative. The sample was PBMCs. The CDR3 loop reads CASSVSGKETQYF. CDR3 nucleotides: TGTGCCAGCAGCGTGAGCGGAAAAGAGACCCAGTACTTC.